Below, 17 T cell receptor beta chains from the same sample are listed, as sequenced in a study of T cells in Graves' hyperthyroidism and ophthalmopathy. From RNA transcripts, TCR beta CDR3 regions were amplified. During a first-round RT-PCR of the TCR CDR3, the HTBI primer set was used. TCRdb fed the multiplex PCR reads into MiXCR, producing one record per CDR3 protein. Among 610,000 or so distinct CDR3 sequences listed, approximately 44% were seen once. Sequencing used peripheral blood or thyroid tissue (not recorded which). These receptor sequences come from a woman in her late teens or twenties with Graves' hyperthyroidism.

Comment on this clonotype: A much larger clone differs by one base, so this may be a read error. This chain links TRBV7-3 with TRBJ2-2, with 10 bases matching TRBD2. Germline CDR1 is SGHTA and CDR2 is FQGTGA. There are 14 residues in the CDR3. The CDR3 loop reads CAGSPGTSAGELFF. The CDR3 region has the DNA TGTGCCGGCAGCCCCGGGACTAGCGCCGGGGAGCTGTTTTTT.

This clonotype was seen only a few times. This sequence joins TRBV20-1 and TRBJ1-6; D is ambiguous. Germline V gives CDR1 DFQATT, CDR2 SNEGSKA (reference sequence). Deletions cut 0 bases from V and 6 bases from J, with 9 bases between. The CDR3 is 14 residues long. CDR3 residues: CSARDLGVNSPLHF. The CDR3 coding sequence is TGCAGTGCTAGAGATCTCGGCGTTAATTCACCCCTCCACTTT.

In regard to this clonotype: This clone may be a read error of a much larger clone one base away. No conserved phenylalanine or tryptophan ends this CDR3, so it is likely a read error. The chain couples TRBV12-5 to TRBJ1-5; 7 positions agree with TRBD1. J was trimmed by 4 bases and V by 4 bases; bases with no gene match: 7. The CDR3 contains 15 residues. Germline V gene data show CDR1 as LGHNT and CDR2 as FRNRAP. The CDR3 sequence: CASGSGGGVNQPQHL. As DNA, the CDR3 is TGTGCTAGTGGTTCAGGGGGGGGCGTTAATCAGCCCCAGCATCTT.

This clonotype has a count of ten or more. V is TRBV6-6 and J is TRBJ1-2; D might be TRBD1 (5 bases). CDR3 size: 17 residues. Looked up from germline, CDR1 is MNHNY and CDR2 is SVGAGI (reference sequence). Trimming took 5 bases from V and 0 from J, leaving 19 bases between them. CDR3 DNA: TGTGCCAGCAGTAGACACGGTACAGGTCCCTCTAACTATGGCTACACCTTC. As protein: CASSRHGTGPSNYGYTF.

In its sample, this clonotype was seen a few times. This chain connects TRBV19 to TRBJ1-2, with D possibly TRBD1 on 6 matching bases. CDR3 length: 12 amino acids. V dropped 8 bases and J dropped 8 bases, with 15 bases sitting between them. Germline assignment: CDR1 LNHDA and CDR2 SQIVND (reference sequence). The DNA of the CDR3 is TGTGCCAGTTCTGGCAGGGGAGTGGGCTACACCTTC. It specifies CASSGRGVGYTF.

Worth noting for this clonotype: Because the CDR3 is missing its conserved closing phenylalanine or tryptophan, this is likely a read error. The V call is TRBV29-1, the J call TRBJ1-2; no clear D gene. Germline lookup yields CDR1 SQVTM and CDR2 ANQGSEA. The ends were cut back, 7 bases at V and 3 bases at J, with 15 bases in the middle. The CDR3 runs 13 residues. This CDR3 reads CSAPCGPDYGYTS. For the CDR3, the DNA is TGCAGCGCTCCGTGCGGGCCAGACTATGGCTACACCTCC.

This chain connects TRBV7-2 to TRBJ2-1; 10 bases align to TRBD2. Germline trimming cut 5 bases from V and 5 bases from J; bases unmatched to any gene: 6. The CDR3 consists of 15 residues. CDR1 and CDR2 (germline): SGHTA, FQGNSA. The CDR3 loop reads CASSPRTSGDNEQFF. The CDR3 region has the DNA TGTGCCAGCAGCCCCCGGACTAGCGGTGACAATGAGCAGTTCTTC.

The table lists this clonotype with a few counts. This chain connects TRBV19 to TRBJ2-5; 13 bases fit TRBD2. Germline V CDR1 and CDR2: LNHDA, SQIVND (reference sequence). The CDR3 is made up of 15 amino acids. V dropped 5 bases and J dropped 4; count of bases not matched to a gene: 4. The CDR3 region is CASSPRLAGGETQYF. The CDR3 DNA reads TGTGCCAGTAGTCCCAGACTAGCGGGAGGAGAGACCCAGTACTTC.

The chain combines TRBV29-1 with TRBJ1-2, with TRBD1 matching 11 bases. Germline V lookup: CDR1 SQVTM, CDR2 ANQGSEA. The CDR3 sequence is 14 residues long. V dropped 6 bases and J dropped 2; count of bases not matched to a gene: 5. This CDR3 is CSVLGQGGNYGYTF. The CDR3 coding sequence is TGCAGCGTCCTGGGACAGGGGGGAAACTATGGCTACACCTTC.

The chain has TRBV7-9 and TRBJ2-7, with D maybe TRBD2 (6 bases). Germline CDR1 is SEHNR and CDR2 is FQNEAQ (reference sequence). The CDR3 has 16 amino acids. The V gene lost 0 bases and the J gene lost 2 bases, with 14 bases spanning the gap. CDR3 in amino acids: CASSLATVSGTYEQYF. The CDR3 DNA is TGTGCCAGCAGCTTAGCAACCGTTAGCGGCACCTACGAGCAGTACTTC.

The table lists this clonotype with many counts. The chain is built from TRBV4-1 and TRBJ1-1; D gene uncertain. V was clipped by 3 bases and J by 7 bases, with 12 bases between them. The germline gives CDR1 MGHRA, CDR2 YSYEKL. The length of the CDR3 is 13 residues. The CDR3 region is CASSHHPTSEAFF. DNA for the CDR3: TGCGCCAGCAGCCACCACCCCACGAGTGAAGCTTTCTTT.

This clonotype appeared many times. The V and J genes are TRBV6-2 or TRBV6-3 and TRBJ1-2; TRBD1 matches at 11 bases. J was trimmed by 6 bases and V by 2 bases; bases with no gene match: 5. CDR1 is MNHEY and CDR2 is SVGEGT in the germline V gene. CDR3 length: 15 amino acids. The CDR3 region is CASSYGQGAYDGYTF. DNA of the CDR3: TGTGCCAGCAGTTACGGACAGGGGGCTTACGATGGCTACACCTTC.

The CDR3 here is CASRRPGQGSSYEQYF. The DNA of the CDR3 is TGTGCCAGCAGGAGGCCGGGACAGGGCAGCTCCTACGAGCAGTACTTC. The rearrangement links TRBV6-2 or TRBV6-3 to TRBJ2-7; 9 nucleotides line up with TRBD1. The CDR3 is made up of 16 amino acids. V lost 6 bases and J lost 0; bases outside the gene matches: 9. Germline loops: CDR1 MNHEY, CDR2 SVGEGT.

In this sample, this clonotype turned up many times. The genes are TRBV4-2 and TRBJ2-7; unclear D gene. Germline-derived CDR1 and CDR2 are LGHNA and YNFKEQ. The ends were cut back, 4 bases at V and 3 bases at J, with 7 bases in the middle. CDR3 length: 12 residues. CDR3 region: CASSPTGYEQYF. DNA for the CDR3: TGTGCCAGCAGCCCGACGGGCTACGAGCAGTACTTC.

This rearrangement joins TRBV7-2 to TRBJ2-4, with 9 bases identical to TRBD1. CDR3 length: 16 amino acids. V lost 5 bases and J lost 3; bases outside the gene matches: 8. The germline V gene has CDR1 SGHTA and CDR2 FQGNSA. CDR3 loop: CASSKQGALVKNIQYF. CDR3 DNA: TGTGCCAGCAGCAAACAGGGGGCGTTGGTCAAAAACATTCAGTACTTC.

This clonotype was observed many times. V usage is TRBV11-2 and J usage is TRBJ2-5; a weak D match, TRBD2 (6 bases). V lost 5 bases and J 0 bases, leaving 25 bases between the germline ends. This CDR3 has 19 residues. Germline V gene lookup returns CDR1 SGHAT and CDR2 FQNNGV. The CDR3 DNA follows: TGTGCCAGCAGCCCGACCGGAAGAAAACTAGCTTCGAACCAAGAGACCCAGTACTTC. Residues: CASSPTGRKLASNQETQYF.

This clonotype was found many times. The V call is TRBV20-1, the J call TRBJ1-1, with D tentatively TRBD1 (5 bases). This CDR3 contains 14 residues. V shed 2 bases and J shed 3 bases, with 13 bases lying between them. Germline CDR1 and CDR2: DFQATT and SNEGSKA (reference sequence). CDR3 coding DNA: TGCAGTGCTAGAATGGTGGCGGGGGACACTGAAGCTTTCTTT. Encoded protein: CSARMVAGDTEAFF.